The entry below gives a single T cell receptor (beta chain) sequence along with its context. The antigen is undetermined. Each diagnosis was grounded in clinical symptoms, serum thyroxine and TRAb, thyroid ultrasound, and orbital computed tomography. Trimming took off 6 bases at V and 3 bases at J, with 11 bases between the two ends. The CDR3 is 12 amino acids. Germline values: CDR1 DFQATT, CDR2 SNEGSKA (reference sequence). This record belongs to a study of T cells in Graves' hyperthyroidism and ophthalmopathy. General study findings and limits: The model made its ophthalmopathy prediction, and onset followed a median approximately six months later. Appearing also in blood were most of the thyroid clonotypes expanded above 0.001.

RNA transcripts yielded amplified TCR beta CDR3 regions. Using the HTBI primer set, a first-round RT-PCR was run on the TCR CDR3. TCRdb recomputed calls from the multiplex PCR reads with MiXCR, one row per CDR3 protein. In the table there are more than 500,000 distinct CDR3 sequences, about 15% of which are singletons. Sequencing was done on a sample of blood. The sequence was collected from a middle-aged woman with Graves' ophthalmopathy. V and J are TRBV20-1 and TRBJ2-5; D call uncertain. This chain's CDR3 is CSAQTVEETQYF. The CDR3 DNA reads TGCAGTGCCCAAACGGTAGAAGAGACCCAGTACTTC.